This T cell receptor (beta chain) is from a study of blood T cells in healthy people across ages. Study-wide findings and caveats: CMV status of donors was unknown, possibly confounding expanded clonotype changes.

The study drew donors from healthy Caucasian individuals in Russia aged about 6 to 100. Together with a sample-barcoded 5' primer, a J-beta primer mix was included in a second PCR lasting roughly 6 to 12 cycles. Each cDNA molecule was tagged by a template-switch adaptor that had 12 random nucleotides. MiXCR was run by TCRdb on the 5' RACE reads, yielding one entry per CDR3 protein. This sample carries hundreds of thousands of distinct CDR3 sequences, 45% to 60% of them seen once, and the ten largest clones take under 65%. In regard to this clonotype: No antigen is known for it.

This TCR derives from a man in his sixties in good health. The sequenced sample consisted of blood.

The CDR3 DNA follows: TGTGCCAGCAGCTTAGGTCGGGGCGGGAGGGCCAGCACAGATACGCAGTATTTT. Its translation is CASSLGRGGRASTDTQYF. The chain carries TRBV7-2 and TRBJ2-3, with 9 nucleotides matching TRBD2. This CDR3 has 18 amino acids. CDR1 is SGHTA and CDR2 is FQGNSA in the germline V gene. Losses at the gene ends were 1 base for V and 0 bases for J; bases not matched to a gene: 8.